This T cell receptor beta chain came from a study of T-cell reconstitution after alpha-beta-depleted transplantation in children (dated by TCRdb to 2016 to 2017). With regard to the full study: Using TCR repertoire profiling, the study quantitatively followed how T-cell immune reconstitution unfolded in children after TCRalphabeta/CD19-depleted allogeneic hematopoietic cell transplantation.

The paper's findings and limits, for the study overall: The frequencies of hyperexpanded clones fell over the following months, and after one year, T-cell counts and TCRbeta diversity were mostly attributed to newly produced T cells. In some patients, high TCRbeta diversity at day 60 was attributed to recipient T cells and intrathymic progenitors that had survived conditioning. The apparently early alphabetaT-cell count recovery about two months after transplant was reportedly dependent on only several hundred rapidly expanded clones derived from non-depleted graft cells.

This clonotype was detected many times. Its antigen specificity is not known. Per-base quality was not reported, and no clone a single base away is much larger than it. The CDR3 spans 15 residues, from the cysteine through the phenylalanine. The read is trimmed to its CDR3 DNA, 45 bases read in frame from base 1. From a lookup of the germline V gene, CDR1 and CDR2 are MNHNS and SASEGT. Clipping removes 10 bases from V and 4 bases from J, with 12 as the unmatched junction base count. The library was built by means of PCR. The instrument was an Illumina HiSeq 2500. Molecular barcoding was employed in the preparation of TCR libraries, with unique molecular identifiers being used to normalize TCRbeta repertoire quantification. Using fastp at Q25 and MiXCR, TCRdb reprocessed the public reads and kept productive beta chains. Records with the same CDR3 protein are collapsed into one entry carrying the most frequent genes and DNA. The sample table holds 480,000 or so distinct CDR3 sequences, of which roughly a tenth were seen once. The ten largest clones add up to around 2% of the sample.

The intended sense of this specimen's treatment or condition label: allogeneic hematopoietic cell transplantation with graft depleted of TCRalphabeta T cells and CD19 B cells. The children who served as transplant recipients had been given grafts of TCRalphabeta/CD19-depleted allogeneic hematopoietic cells. The sequence was obtained from a child aged 2-9 years with inherited bone marrow failure, due to receive a stem cell transplant. The chain uses TRBV6-1 and TRBJ2-7, with TRBD2 matching 11 junction bases. Here the sequenced sample was PBMCs, taken before TCRalphabeta/CD19-depleted stem cell transplant. The sequence in DNA is TGTGCCACCCTCCGTTCCACTAGCGGGAGTTACGAGCAGTACTTC. This codes for CATLRSTSGSYEQYF.